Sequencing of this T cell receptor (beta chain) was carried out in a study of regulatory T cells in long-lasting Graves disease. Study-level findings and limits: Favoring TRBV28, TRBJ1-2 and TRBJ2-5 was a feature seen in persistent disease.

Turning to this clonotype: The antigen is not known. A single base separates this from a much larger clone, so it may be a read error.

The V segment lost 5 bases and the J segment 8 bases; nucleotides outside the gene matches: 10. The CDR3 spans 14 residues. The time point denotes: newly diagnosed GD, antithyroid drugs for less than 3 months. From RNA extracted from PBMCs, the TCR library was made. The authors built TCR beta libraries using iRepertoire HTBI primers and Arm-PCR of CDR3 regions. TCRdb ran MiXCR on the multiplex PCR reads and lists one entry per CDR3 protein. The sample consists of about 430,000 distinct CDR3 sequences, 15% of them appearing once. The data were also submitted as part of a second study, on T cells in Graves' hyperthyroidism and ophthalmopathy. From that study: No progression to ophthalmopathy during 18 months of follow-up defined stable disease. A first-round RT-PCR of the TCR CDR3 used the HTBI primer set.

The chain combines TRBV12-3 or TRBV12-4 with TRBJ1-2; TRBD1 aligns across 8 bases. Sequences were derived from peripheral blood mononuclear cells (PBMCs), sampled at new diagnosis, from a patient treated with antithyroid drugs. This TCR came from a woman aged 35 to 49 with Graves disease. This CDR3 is CASSPTGAPTGYTF. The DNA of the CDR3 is TGTGCCAGCAGTCCGACAGGGGCCCCTACCGGCTACACCTTC.